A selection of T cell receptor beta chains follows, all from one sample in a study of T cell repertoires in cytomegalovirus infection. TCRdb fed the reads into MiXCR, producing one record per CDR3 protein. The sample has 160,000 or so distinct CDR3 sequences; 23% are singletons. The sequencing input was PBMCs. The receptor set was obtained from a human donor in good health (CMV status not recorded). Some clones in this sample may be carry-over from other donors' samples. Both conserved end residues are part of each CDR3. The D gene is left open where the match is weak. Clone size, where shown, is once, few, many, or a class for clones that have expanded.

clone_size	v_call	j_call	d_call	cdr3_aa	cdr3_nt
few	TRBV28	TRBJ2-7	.	CASPNPHEQYF	TGTGCCAGCCCGAACCCGCACGAGCAGTACTTC
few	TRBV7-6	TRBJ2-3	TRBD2	CASSLGTSGRNTQYF	TGTGCCAGCAGCTTAGGGACTAGCGGGAGAAATACGCAGTATTTT
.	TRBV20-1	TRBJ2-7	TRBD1	CSARDQGGPYEQYF	TGCAGTGCTAGAGATCAAGGGGGCCCCTACGAGCAGTACTTC
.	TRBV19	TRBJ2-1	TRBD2	CASSINPTSYTYNEQFF	TGTGCCAGTAGTATAAATCCGACTAGCTATACCTACAATGAGCAGTTCTTC
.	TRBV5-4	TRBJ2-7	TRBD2	CASSRNSGSGREQYF	TGTGCCAGCAGCCGAAATAGCGGGAGCGGGCGCGAGCAGTACTTC
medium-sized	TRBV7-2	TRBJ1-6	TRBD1	CASSFDGQGGSPLHF	TGTGCCAGCAGCTTTGACGGACAGGGCGGTTCACCCCTCCACTTT
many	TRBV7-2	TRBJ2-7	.	CASSLGTASSYEQYF	TGTGCCAGCAGCTTAGGGACAGCTTCGTCCTACGAGCAGTACTTC
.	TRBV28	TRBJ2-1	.	CASSTVFNEQFF	TGTGCCAGCAGTACGGTGTTCAATGAGCAGTTCTTC
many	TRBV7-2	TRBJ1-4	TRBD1	CASSSSGGSNEKLFF	TGTGCCAGCAGCTCATCAGGGGGGAGTAATGAAAAACTGTTTTTT
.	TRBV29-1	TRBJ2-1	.	CSSVDNEQFF	TGCAGCAGCGTGGACAATGAGCAGTTCTTC
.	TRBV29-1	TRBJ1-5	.	CSSGGNQPQHF	TGCAGCTCGGGGGGCAATCAGCCCCAGCATTTT
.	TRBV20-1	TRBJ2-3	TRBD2	CSARLRSFPSGGAQDTQYF	TGCAGTGCTAGATTACGTTCCTTCCCTAGCGGGGGGGCCCAAGATACGCAGTATTTT
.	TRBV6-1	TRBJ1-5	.	CASNRGGDQPQHF	TGTGCCAGCAACAGAGGGGGGGATCAGCCCCAGCATTTT
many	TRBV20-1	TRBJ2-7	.	CSAIFAGSGYEQYF	TGCAGTGCTATATTCGCGGGATCTGGCTACGAGCAGTACTTC
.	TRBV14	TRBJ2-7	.	CDSSQVFGFSYEQYF	TGTGACAGCAGCCAAGTATTCGGGTTCTCCTACGAGCAGTACTTC
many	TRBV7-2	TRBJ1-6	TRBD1	CASSFSTGYNSPLHF	TGTGCCAGCAGTTTCTCGACAGGGTATAATTCACCCCTCCACTTT
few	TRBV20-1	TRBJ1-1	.	CSAKVGPVDTEAFF	TGCAGTGCTAAAGTAGGTCCGGTGGACACTGAAGCTTTCTTT
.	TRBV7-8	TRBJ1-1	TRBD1	CASSLGAGGQNTEAFF	TGTGCCAGCAGCTTAGGCGCAGGGGGTCAGAACACTGAAGCTTTCTTT
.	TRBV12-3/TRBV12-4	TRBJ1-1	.	CASNLGGGMNTEAFF	TGTGCCAGCAACCTGGGGGGCGGAATGAACACTGAAGCTTTCTTT
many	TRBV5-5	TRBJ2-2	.	CASSLMTEGGELFF	TGTGCCAGCAGCCTGATGACTGAGGGCGGGGAGCTGTTTTTT
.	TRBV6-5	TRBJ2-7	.	CASRRTTQSSYEQYF	TGTGCCAGCAGACGGACTACCCAGAGCTCCTACGAGCAGTACTTC
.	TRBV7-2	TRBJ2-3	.	CASSLGESGTDMQYF	TGTGCCAGCAGCTTAGGGGAGTCGGGCACAGATATGCAGTATTTT
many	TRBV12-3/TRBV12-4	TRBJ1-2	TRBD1	CASSFRGQGGYTF	TGTGCCAGCAGTTTCCGGGGACAGGGAGGCTACACCTTC
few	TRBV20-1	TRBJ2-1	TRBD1	CSATRTGGVDEQFF	TGCAGTGCTACCCGGACAGGGGGCGTCGATGAGCAGTTCTTC
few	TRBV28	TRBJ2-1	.	CASSLGPGVYNEQFF	TGTGCCAGCAGTTTAGGCCCAGGGGTGTACAATGAGCAGTTCTTC
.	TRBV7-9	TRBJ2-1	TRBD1	CASSLGQGFFNEQFF	TGTGCCAGCAGCTTAGGACAGGGGTTTTTCAATGAGCAGTTCTTC
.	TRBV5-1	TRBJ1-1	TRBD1	CASSEGQLNTEAFF	TGCGCCAGCAGCGAGGGACAGTTGAACACTGAAGCTTTCTTT
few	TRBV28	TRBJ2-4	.	CASSSLGRARYF	TGTGCCAGCAGTTCCCTTGGCAGGGCAAGGTACTTC
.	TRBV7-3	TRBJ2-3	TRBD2	CASSSEAGGADTQYF	TGTGCCAGCAGCTCGGAAGCGGGAGGAGCAGATACGCAGTATTTT
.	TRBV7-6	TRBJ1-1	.	CASSREPSTEAFF	TGTGCCAGCAGCCGGGAACCATCCACTGAAGCTTTCTTT
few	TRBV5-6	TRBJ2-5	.	CASSLPGEETQYF	TGTGCCAGCAGCCTACCGGGGGAAGAGACCCAGTACTTC
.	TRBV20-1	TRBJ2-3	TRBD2	CSAPTLAGTDTQYF	TGCAGTGCCCCCACCTTAGCGGGGACAGATACGCAGTATTTT
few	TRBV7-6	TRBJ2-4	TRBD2	CASSLSRASGGIDIQYF	TGTGCCAGCAGCCTGTCCCGGGCCTCGGGGGGTATAGACATTCAGTACTTC
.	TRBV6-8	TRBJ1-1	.	CASSYDPNTEAFF	TGTGCCAGCAGTTACGACCCGAACACTGAAGCTTTCTTT
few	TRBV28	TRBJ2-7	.	CASESPGVDEQYF	TGTGCCAGCGAATCCCCAGGGGTCGACGAGCAGTACTTC